This entry features one TCR beta chain sequence. Its matching antigen is unknown. These data belong to a study of T cell responses to AZD1222 COVID-19 vaccine. Trimming removed 0 bases from V and 3 bases from J, with 12 bases in between. Germline V CDR1 and CDR2: GTSNPN, SVGIG (reference sequence). CDR3 size: 15 residues. Sequenced by immunoSEQ multiplex PCR; TCRdb stores in-frame clones only, minus some. The profile covers 100,000 or so clones, with 90% appearing a single time and about 1.5% taken by the ten largest. Study-level findings and limits: Spike-specific TCR breadth and depth were elevated following two AZD1222 doses. Regions 160-218 and 743-854 held dominance among vaccine-associated CD4 TCRs, which spanned spike. Only after the peak T cell response were repertoires sampled. In the spike-specific TCR repertoire, nearly half reportedly target unmutated variant regions.

The source material was peripheral blood, sampled on day 0 of AZD1222 vaccination. The rearrangement uses TRBV30 and TRBJ2-4; maybe TRBD2 (6 bases). This receptor was obtained from an adult in good health. The DNA for the CDR3 is TGTGCCTGGAGTGTACTAATCGGGGGCAAAAACATTCAGTACTTC. This codes for CAWSVLIGGKNIQYF.